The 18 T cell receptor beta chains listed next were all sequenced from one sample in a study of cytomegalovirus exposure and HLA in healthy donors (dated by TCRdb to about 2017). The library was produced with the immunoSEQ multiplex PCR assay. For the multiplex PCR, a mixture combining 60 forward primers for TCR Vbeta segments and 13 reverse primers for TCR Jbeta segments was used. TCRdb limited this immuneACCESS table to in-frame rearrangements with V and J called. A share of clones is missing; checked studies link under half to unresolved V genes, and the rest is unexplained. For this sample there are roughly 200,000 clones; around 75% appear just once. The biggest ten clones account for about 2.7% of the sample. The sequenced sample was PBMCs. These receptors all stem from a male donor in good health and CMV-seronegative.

This CDR3 reads CASIWDRLGGYTF. The DNA of the CDR3 is TGTGCCAGCATTTGGGACAGGCTAGGAGGCTACACCTTC. V and J are TRBV6-5 and TRBJ1-2, with TRBD1 identical over 8 bases. This CDR3 has 13 residues. Germline CDR1 MNHEY, CDR2 SVGAGI. The ends lost 7 bases at V and 8 bases at J; junction bases unmatched: 9.

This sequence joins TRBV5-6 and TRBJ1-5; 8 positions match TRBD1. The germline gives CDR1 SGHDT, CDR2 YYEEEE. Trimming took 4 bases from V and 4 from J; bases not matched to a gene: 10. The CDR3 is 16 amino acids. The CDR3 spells CASSAGGTGVNQPQHF. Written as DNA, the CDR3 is TGTGCCAGCAGCGCCGGCGGGACAGGCGTTAATCAGCCCCAGCATTTT.

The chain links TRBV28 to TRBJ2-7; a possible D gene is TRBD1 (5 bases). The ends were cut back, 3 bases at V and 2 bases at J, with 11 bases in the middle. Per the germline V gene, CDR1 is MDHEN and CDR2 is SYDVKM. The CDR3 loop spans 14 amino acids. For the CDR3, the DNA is TGTGCCAGCAGTTTTAGTGACAGACCCTACGAGCAGTACTTC. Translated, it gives CASSFSDRPYEQYF.

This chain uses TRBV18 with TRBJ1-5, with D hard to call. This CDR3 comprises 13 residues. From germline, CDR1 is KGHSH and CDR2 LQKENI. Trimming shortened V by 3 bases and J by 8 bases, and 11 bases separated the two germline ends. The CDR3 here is CASSPSDGEPQHF. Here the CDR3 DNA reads TGTGCCAGCTCACCGTCGGACGGGGAGCCCCAGCATTTT.

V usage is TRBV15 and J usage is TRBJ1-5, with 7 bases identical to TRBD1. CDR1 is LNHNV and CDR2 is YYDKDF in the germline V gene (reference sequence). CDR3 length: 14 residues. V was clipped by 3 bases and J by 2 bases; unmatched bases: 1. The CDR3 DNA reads TGTGCCACCAGCAGTACAGGGGGCAATCAGCCCCAGCATTTT. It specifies CATSSTGGNQPQHF.

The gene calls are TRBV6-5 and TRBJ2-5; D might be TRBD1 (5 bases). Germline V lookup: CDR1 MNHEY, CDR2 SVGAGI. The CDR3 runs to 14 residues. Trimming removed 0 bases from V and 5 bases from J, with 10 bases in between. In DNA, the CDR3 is TGTGCCAGCAGTTACTCCAGGGTGCAGGAGACCCAGTACTTC. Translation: CASSYSRVQETQYF.

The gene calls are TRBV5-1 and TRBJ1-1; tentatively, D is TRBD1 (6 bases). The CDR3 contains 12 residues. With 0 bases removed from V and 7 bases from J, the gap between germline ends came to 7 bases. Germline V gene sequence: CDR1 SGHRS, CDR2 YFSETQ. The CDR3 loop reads CASSLDRVEAFF. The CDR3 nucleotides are TGCGCCAGCAGCTTGGACAGGGTTGAAGCTTTCTTT.

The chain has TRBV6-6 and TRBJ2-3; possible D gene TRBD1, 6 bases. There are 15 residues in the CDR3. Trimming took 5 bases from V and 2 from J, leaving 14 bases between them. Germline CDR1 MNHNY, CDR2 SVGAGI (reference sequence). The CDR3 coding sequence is TGTGCCAGCAGTAAACCGGACAGCTACACAGATACGCAGTATTTT. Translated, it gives CASSKPDSYTDTQYF.

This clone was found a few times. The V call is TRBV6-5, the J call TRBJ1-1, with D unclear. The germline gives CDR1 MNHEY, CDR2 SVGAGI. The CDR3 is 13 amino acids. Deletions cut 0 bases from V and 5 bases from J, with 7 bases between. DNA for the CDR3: TGTGCCAGCAGTTACTCTCCGGGTACTGAAGCTTTCTTT. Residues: CASSYSPGTEAFF.

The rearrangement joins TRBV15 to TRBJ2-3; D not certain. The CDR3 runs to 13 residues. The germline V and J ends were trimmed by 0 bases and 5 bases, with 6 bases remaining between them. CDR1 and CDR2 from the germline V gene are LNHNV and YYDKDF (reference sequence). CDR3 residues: CATSRDSEDTQYF. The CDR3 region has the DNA TGTGCCACCAGCAGAGACAGTGAAGATACGCAGTATTTT.

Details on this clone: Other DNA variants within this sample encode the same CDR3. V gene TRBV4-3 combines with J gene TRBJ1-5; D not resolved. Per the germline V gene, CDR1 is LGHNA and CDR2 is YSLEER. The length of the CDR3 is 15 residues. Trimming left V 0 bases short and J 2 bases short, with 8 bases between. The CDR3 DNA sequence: TGCGCCAGCAGCCAAGATTGGGGAGGCAATCAGCCCCAGCATTTT. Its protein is CASSQDWGGNQPQHF.

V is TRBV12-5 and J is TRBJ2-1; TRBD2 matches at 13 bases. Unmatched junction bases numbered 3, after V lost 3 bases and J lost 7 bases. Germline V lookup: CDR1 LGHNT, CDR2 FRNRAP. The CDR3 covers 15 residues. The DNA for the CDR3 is TGTGCTAGTGGTTTAGGACTAGCGGGGGAGAATGAGCAGTTCTTC. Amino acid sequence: CASGLGLAGENEQFF.

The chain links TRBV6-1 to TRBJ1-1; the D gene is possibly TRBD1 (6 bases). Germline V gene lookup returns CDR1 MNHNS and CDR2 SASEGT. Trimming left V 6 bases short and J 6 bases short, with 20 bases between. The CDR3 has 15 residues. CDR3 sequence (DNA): TGTGCCAGCAGGAAGGGGGAACAGGGAATGCCTGAAGCTTTCTTT. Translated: CASRKGEQGMPEAFF.

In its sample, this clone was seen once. DNA of the CDR3: TGTGCCAGCAGCCAAGAGGCGCGGGGGGCGAATGAGCAGTTCTTC. It encodes CASSQEARGANEQFF. This chain uses TRBV4-2 with TRBJ2-1, with 8 bases fitting TRBD2. Germline CDR1 LGHNA, CDR2 YNFKEQ. This CDR3 has 15 amino acids. V lost 0 bases, J lost 7 bases, and 5 bases stayed unmatched.

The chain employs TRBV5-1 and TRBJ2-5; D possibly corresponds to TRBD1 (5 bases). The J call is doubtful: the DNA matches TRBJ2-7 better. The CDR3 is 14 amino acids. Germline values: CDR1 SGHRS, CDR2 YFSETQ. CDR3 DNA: TGCGCCAGCAGCTTAACAGGACGGAACTACGAGCAGTACTTC. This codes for CASSLTGRNYEQYF.

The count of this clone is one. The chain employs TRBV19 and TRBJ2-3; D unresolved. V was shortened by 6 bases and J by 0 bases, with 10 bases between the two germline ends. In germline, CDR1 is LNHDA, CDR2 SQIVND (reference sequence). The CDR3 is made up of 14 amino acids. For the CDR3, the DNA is TGTGCCAGTAGCCCCCGGGTTAGCACAGATACGCAGTATTTT. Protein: CASSPRVSTDTQYF.

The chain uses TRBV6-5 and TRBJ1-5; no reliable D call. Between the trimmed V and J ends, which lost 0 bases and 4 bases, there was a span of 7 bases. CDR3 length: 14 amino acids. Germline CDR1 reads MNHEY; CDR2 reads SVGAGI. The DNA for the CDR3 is TGTGCCAGCAGTTACTCGTGGACTAATCAGCCCCAGCATTTT. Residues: CASSYSWTNQPQHF.

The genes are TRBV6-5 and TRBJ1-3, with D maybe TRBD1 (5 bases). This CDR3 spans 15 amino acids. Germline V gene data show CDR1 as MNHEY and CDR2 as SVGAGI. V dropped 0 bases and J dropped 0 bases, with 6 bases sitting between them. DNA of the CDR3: TGTGCCAGCAGTTACTCTGGGGCCTCTGGAAACACCATATATTTT. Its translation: CASSYSGASGNTIYF.